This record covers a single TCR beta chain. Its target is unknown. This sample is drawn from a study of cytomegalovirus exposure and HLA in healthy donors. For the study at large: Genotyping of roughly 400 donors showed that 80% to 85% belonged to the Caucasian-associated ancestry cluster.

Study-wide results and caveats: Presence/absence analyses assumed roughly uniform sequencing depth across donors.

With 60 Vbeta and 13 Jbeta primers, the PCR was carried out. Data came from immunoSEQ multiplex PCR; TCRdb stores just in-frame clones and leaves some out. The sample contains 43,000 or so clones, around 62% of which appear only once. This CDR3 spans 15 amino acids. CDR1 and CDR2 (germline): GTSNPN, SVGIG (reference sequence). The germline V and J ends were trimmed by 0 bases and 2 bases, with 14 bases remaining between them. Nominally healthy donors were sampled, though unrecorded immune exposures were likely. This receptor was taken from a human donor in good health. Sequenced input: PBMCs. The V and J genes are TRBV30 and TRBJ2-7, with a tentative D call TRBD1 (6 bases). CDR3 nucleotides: TGTGCCTGGAGTGTGGGGGCATCCGTCGCCTACGAGCAGTACTTC. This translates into CAWSVGASVAYEQYF.